The 24 T cell receptor beta chains given below trace back to one sample, sequenced in a study of blood T cell repertoires in COVID-19. Generated by immunoSEQ multiplex PCR, the TCRdb table keeps only in-frame clones and is missing some. In the table there are 100,000 to 150,000 clones, about 79% of which are singletons. Sequences were obtained from peripheral blood. The receptors derive from a man between 35 and 55 years old with active or convalescent COVID-19.

The chain joins TRBV2 to TRBJ2-7; TRBD1 aligns across 10 bases. CDR1 and CDR2 from the germline V gene are SNHLY and FYNNEI. V shed 6 bases, J shed 5 bases, and the junction held 13 bases outside the gene matches. This CDR3 comprises 16 residues. CDR3 region: CASRPSLDRGTNEQYF. The CDR3, as DNA: TGTGCCAGCAGACCCAGCCTGGACAGGGGGACCAACGAGCAGTACTTC.

This chain links TRBV30 with TRBJ2-7; possibly TRBD2 for D (5 bases). CDR3 length: 13 amino acids. The V end lost 2 bases, the J end lost 5 bases, and 13 bases lay between the germline ends. The germline CDR1 and CDR2 sequences are GTSNPN and SVGIG (reference sequence). In nucleotides, the CDR3 is TGTGCCTGGAGTCCATCCGGGATCCACGAGCAGTACTTC. Translated: CAWSPSGIHEQYF. Full variable domain (remainder filled in from reference TRBV30 and TRBJ2-7): SQTIHQWPATLVQPVGSPLSLECTVEGTSNPNLYWYRQAAGRGLQLLFYSVGIGQISSEVPQNLSASRPQDRQFILSSKKLLLSDSGFYLCAWSPSGIHEQYFGPGTRLTVT.

A word on this clone: One end of the junction fails to match germline, which may point to a read error. V and J are TRBV29-1 and TRBJ2-7; 8 bases line up with TRBD1. CDR1 is SQVTM and CDR2 is ANQGSEA in the germline V gene. The CDR3 has 13 residues. The DNA for the CDR3 is TGCAGCGTGGAAGGACAGGGTAACTACGAGCAGTACTTC. Protein product: CSVEGQGNYEQYF.

V is TRBV29-1 and J is TRBJ2-7; tentatively, D is TRBD1 (6 bases). V was clipped by 7 bases and J by 3 bases, with 16 bases between them. Germline V gene sequence: CDR1 SQVTM, CDR2 ANQGSEA. CDR3 size: 13 residues. In nucleotides, the CDR3 is TGCAGCGGGGGGATGACAGGATACTACGAGCAGTACTTC. Translated, it gives CSGGMTGYYEQYF.

This sequence joins TRBV27 and TRBJ2-2, with D perhaps TRBD2 (6 bases). Germline assignment: CDR1 MNHEY and CDR2 SMNVEV (reference sequence). V was pared by 8 bases and J by 0 bases, with 13 bases between. CDR3 length equals 15 residues. The CDR3 DNA reads as TGTGCCAGCCTTGGTCGGGGGACGAACACCGGGGAGCTGTTTTTT. Translation gives CASLGRGTNTGELFF.

The rearrangement links TRBV4-2 to TRBJ2-2, with no clear D. This CDR3 comprises 17 residues. The germline V gene has CDR1 LGHNA and CDR2 YNFKEQ. V was clipped by 0 bases and J by 0 bases, with 11 bases between them. CDR3 in DNA: TGTGCCAGCAGCCAAGAAGTAGTTCTCTCGAACACCGGGGAGCTGTTTTTT. It encodes CASSQEVVLSNTGELFF.

The table lists this clone with a few counts. The chain joins TRBV6-4 to TRBJ2-1, with 8 nucleotides matching TRBD2. This CDR3 spans 16 amino acids. J lost 0 bases, V lost 4 bases, and 5 bases had no gene match. Germline V CDR1 and CDR2: MRHNA, SNTAGT. The CDR3 loop reads CASSVGSGDSYNEQFF. The CDR3 DNA reads TGTGCCAGCAGTGTCGGTAGCGGGGACTCCTACAATGAGCAGTTCTTC.

This clone has a single count. The chain recombines TRBV27 with TRBJ1-4; D is undetermined. The ends were cut back, 4 bases at V and 2 bases at J, with 11 bases in the middle. CDR3 length equals 15 residues. The V gene's germline CDR1 is MNHEY and CDR2 SMNVEV (reference sequence). CDR3 coding DNA: TGTGCCAGCAGTTCGTCAGGAATCACTAATGAAAAACTGTTTTTT. Translating gives CASSSSGITNEKLFF.

The V call is TRBV24-1, the J call TRBJ1-2; D call uncertain. This CDR3 spans 13 amino acids. Per the germline V gene, CDR1 is KGHDR and CDR2 is SFDVKD. The V end lost 5 bases, the J end lost 1 base, and 7 bases lay between the germline ends. CDR3 nucleotide sequence: TGTGCCACCAGTGGCGGTTTTAACTATGGCTACACCTTC. This codes for CATSGGFNYGYTF.

In this sample, this clone turned up once. The chain has TRBV13 and TRBJ2-2; 8 bases map to TRBD1. Germline V gene sequence: CDR1 PRHDT, CDR2 FYEKMQ (reference sequence). V dropped 6 bases and J dropped 6; count of bases not matched to a gene: 15. This CDR3 has 17 residues. The CDR3 protein is CASRFIGLGQGPGELFF. In nucleotides, the CDR3 is TGTGCCAGCAGGTTTATAGGGCTCGGACAGGGTCCCGGGGAGCTGTTTTTT.

This clone is a singleton in its sample. V gene TRBV27 combines with J gene TRBJ2-5; the match to TRBD2 covers 9 bases. The CDR3 extends over 16 amino acids. V shed 8 bases and J 2 bases; nucleotides not matched to a gene: 12. Germline V lookup: CDR1 MNHEY, CDR2 SMNVEV (reference sequence). The CDR3, as DNA: TGTGCCAGCCGGTTTTTGGCTAGCGGGGCACAAGAGACCCAGTACTTC. Translating gives CASRFLASGAQETQYF.

This chain connects TRBV11-3 to TRBJ2-7, with D possibly TRBD2 on 5 matching bases. Trimming cost V 1 base and J 5 bases, with 21 bases left between them. The CDR3 is 17 residues long. CDR1 and CDR2 (germline): SGHNT, YENEEA. CDR3 sequence: CASSLGVIIWPEDEQYF. DNA for the CDR3: TGTGCCAGCAGCTTAGGGGTAATTATTTGGCCGGAGGACGAGCAGTACTTC.

This rearrangement joins TRBV27 to TRBJ2-7; D unresolved. The V and J ends lost 6 bases and 2 bases respectively, with 11 bases between them. Germline values: CDR1 MNHEY, CDR2 SMNVEV (reference sequence). The CDR3 is 13 residues long. CDR3 in DNA: TGTGCCAGCAGAGATGACTTTACCTACGAGCAGTACTTC. As protein: CASRDDFTYEQYF.

V usage is TRBV6-2 or TRBV6-3 and J usage is TRBJ1-1; D is unclear. Per germline, CDR1 MNHEY and CDR2 SVGEGT. V lost 2 bases and J 0 bases, leaving 22 bases between the germline ends. This CDR3 spans 19 amino acids. The CDR3 coding sequence is TGTGCCAGCAGTTACCCCCCCGCGGAGCGGGCGATCATGAACACTGAAGCTTTCTTT. Translation: CASSYPPAERAIMNTEAFF.

The rearrangement uses TRBV30 and TRBJ1-2; 8 nucleotides match TRBD1. The CDR3 covers 15 residues. Germline V gene data show CDR1 as GTSNPN and CDR2 as SVGIG (reference sequence). V was clipped by 3 bases and J by 4 bases; unmatched bases: 10. CDR3 region: CAWSAWGQEFYGYTF. As DNA, the CDR3 is TGTGCCTGGAGCGCCTGGGGACAGGAGTTCTATGGCTACACCTTC.

J is TRBJ2-1 and V is TRBV29-1; 15 bases agree with TRBD2. Germline-derived CDR1 and CDR2 are SQVTM and ANQGSEA. The CDR3 spans 14 residues. The ends lost 7 bases at V and 7 bases at J; junction bases unmatched: 5. The CDR3 DNA is TGCAGCGCCGGACTAGCGGGAGGGGGAAATGAGCAGTTCTTC. It is translated as CSAGLAGGGNEQFF.

Only one count was recorded for this clone. This chain uses TRBV6-5 with TRBJ2-5; D is possibly TRBD1 (6 bases). The V end was cut by 4 bases, the J end by 2 bases, with 11 bases between. CDR1 is MNHEY and CDR2 is SVGAGI in the germline V gene. This CDR3 region has 14 residues. The CDR3 bases are TGTGCCAGCAGTTCCTGGGGGCGACAAGAGACCCAGTACTTC. This codes for CASSSWGRQETQYF.

The V and J genes are TRBV5-4 and TRBJ2-7; 8 bases are a match to TRBD2. Germline V gene lookup returns CDR1 SGHNT and CDR2 YYREEE (reference sequence). V gave up 5 bases and J gave up 2 bases; unmatched junction bases: 3. This CDR3 is built from 13 residues. The CDR3 DNA reads as TGTGCCAGCAGGCTAGCGGGCGCCTACGAGCAGTACTTC. It is translated as CASRLAGAYEQYF.

The rearrangement links TRBV4-3 to TRBJ1-3; TRBD1 agrees at 7 bases. The ends lost 5 bases at V and 2 bases at J; junction bases unmatched: 9. Per germline, CDR1 LGHNA and CDR2 YSLEER. The CDR3 is 16 residues long. CDR3 region: CASSSLSGTAGNTIYF. The CDR3 nucleotides read TGCGCCAGCAGCTCACTATCAGGGACAGCTGGAAACACCATATATTTT.

The rearrangement links TRBV4-1 to TRBJ1-3; D not certain. CDR3 size: 17 residues. V was pared by 4 bases and J by 1 base, with 17 bases between. Germline V lookup: CDR1 MGHRA, CDR2 YSYEKL. Written as DNA, the CDR3 is TGCGCCAGCAGCCGCGCAGGCCTGGTCTTGTCTGGAAACACCATATATTTT. Its protein is CASSRAGLVLSGNTIYF.

The CDR3 loop reads CAISGGQGGYNEQFF. CDR3 sequence (DNA): TGTGCCATCAGTGGAGGACAGGGGGGGTACAATGAGCAGTTCTTC. The rearrangement joins TRBV10-3 to TRBJ2-1, with 10 positions matching TRBD1. Germline V lookup: CDR1 ENHRY, CDR2 SYGVKD. This CDR3 has 15 amino acids. V lost 4 bases to trimming and J lost 4 bases; unmatched junction nucleotides: 4.

The genes are TRBV7-9 and TRBJ2-2; TRBD2 matches at 10 bases. The V and J ends lost 5 bases and 5 bases, in that order; junction bases with no gene match: 11. The CDR3 runs to 17 residues. The germline V gene encodes CDR1 SEHNR and CDR2 FQNEAQ (reference sequence). CDR3 sequence (DNA): TGTGCCAGCAGCGGTGGTGTAGCGGGAGGAAAGACCGGGGAGCTGTTTTTT. Translating gives CASSGGVAGGKTGELFF.

CDR3 in DNA: TGTGCCAGCAGGGTGAAGGGGATGACGAACACTGAAGCTTTCTTT. Protein sequence: CASRVKGMTNTEAFF. The genes are TRBV28 and TRBJ1-1; possibly TRBD1 for D (5 bases). CDR3 length: 15 amino acids. Trimming cost V 6 bases and J 1 base, with 15 bases left between them. Germline CDR1 MDHEN, CDR2 SYDVKM.

J is TRBJ2-4 and V is TRBV28; 9 nucleotides line up with TRBD1. The CDR3 has 15 residues. The V gene's germline CDR1 is MDHEN and CDR2 SYDVKM. With V trimmed by 8 bases and J by 6 bases, 11 bases remained unmatched. The CDR3 region has the DNA TGTGCCAGCGGATACTCTGTGACAGGGGGAAACATTCAGTACTTC. Amino acids: CASGYSVTGGNIQYF.